A selection of T cell receptor beta chains follows, all from one sample in a study of blood T cell repertoires in COVID-19. Profiled with immunoSEQ multiplex PCR; TCRdb holds only in-frame clones, not every one. This sample carries about 300,000 clones, 70% to 90% of them seen once, and the ten largest clones take 1.5% to 2%. Sequenced: peripheral blood. These receptor sequences come from a woman aged 25 to 39 with COVID-19, enrolled during active disease. CDR3s include the opening cysteine and the closing phenylalanine or tryptophan. D genes are given only for firm matches. Part of the rows lack a size; the others show once, few, many or a class for expanded clones.

d_gene: TRBD1; j_gene: TRBJ1-2; abundance: -; v_gene: TRBV29-1; CDR3aa: CSVGQGETNYGYTF; CDR3nt: TGCAGCGTTGGGCAGGGGGAGACTAACTATGGCTACACCTTC
d_gene: -; j_gene: TRBJ1-4; abundance: -; v_gene: TRBV4-2; CDR3aa: CASSQEQYSTNEKLFF; CDR3nt: TGTGCCAGCAGCCAAGAGCAATACAGTACTAATGAAAAACTGTTTTTT
d_gene: TRBD1; j_gene: TRBJ2-7; abundance: -; v_gene: TRBV29-1; CDR3aa: CSVAGTAYEQYF; CDR3nt: TGCAGCGTAGCCGGGACAGCATACGAGCAGTACTTC
d_gene: -; j_gene: TRBJ2-2; abundance: few; v_gene: TRBV28; CDR3aa: CASSPHRGGTGELFF; CDR3nt: TGTGCCAGCAGTCCCCATAGGGGTGGTACCGGGGAGCTGTTTTTT
d_gene: TRBD1; j_gene: TRBJ2-3; abundance: -; v_gene: TRBV7-9; CDR3aa: CASSFTGETDTQYF; CDR3nt: TGTGCCAGCAGCTTCACAGGGGAGACAGATACGCAGTATTTT
d_gene: TRBD1; j_gene: TRBJ2-7; abundance: -; v_gene: TRBV10-3; CDR3aa: CAMSGTGSYEQYF; CDR3nt: TGTGCCATGTCCGGGACAGGCTCGTACGAGCAGTACTTC
d_gene: -; j_gene: TRBJ2-6; abundance: -; v_gene: TRBV4-2; CDR3aa: CASSQDLGGGSGANVLTF; CDR3nt: TGTGCCAGCAGCCAAGATCTTGGCGGAGGATCTGGGGCCAACGTCCTGACTTTC
d_gene: -; j_gene: TRBJ1-4; abundance: few; v_gene: TRBV3-1/TRBV3-2; CDR3aa: CASSQGTRVFF; CDR3nt: TGTGCCAGCAGCCAAGGGACGAGGGTGTTTTTT
d_gene: -; j_gene: TRBJ1-5; abundance: -; v_gene: TRBV18; CDR3aa: CASSPAGNQPQHF; CDR3nt: TGTGCCAGCTCTCCCGCAGGTAATCAGCCCCAGCATTTT
d_gene: TRBD2; j_gene: TRBJ2-2; abundance: -; v_gene: TRBV2; CDR3aa: CASSGETSGATGELFF; CDR3nt: TGTGCCAGCAGCGGGGAGACTAGCGGGGCGACCGGGGAGCTGTTTTTT
d_gene: -; j_gene: TRBJ1-1; abundance: few; v_gene: TRBV10-2; CDR3aa: CASSETWRNTEAFF; CDR3nt: TGCGCCAGCAGTGAGACATGGAGGAACACTGAAGCTTTCTTT
d_gene: -; j_gene: TRBJ1-2; abundance: few; v_gene: TRBV2; CDR3aa: CASSYAPGGYGYTF; CDR3nt: TGTGCCAGCAGTTATGCACCCGGCGGGTATGGCTACACCTTC
d_gene: -; j_gene: TRBJ2-1; abundance: -; v_gene: TRBV28; CDR3aa: CASSFGGGAINEQFF; CDR3nt: TGTGCCAGCAGTTTTGGAGGGGGCGCGATCAATGAGCAGTTCTTC
d_gene: -; j_gene: TRBJ2-1; abundance: once; v_gene: TRBV7-2; CDR3aa: CASSLYRTITFYNEQFF; CDR3nt: TGTGCCAGCAGCTTATACCGGACTATCACTTTTTACAATGAGCAGTTCTTC
d_gene: -; j_gene: TRBJ2-7; abundance: -; v_gene: TRBV21-1; CDR3aa: CASSKGSNYEQYF; CDR3nt: TGTGCCAGCAGCAAAGGGTCTAACTACGAGCAGTACTTC
d_gene: -; j_gene: TRBJ1-1; abundance: -; v_gene: TRBV28; CDR3aa: CASRPRGVKLAFF; CDR3nt: TGTGCCAGCAGACCCCGGGGGGTAAAGCTAGCTTTCTTT
d_gene: -; j_gene: TRBJ2-3; abundance: -; v_gene: TRBV12-5; CDR3aa: CASGLVRSGTGRTDTQYF; CDR3nt: TGTGCTAGTGGTTTGGTCCGATCCGGGACTGGACGCACAGATACGCAGTATTTT
d_gene: TRBD2; j_gene: TRBJ2-5; abundance: -; v_gene: TRBV7-9; CDR3aa: CASSLRLAGNRETQYF; CDR3nt: TGTGCCAGCAGCTTGAGACTAGCGGGGAATAGGGAGACCCAGTACTTC
d_gene: TRBD2; j_gene: TRBJ2-1; abundance: -; v_gene: TRBV28; CDR3aa: CASSLGLARSDEQFF; CDR3nt: TGTGCCAGCAGTTTAGGACTAGCTAGGAGCGATGAGCAGTTCTTC
d_gene: TRBD1; j_gene: TRBJ2-7; abundance: -; v_gene: TRBV6-5; CDR3aa: CASFPGTGAPYEQYF; CDR3nt: TGTGCCAGCTTCCCTGGGACAGGGGCGCCCTACGAGCAGTACTTC
d_gene: -; j_gene: TRBJ1-1; abundance: -; v_gene: TRBV11-2; CDR3aa: CASSLESGGITEAFF; CDR3nt: TGTGCCAGCAGCTTAGAGTCTGGGGGGATCACTGAAGCTTTCTTT
d_gene: -; j_gene: TRBJ1-4; abundance: -; v_gene: TRBV20-1; CDR3aa: CSALYNEKLFF; CDR3nt: TGCAGTGCTCTTTATAATGAAAAACTGTTTTTT
d_gene: -; j_gene: TRBJ2-4; abundance: -; v_gene: TRBV4-1; CDR3aa: CASSSTEGNIQYF; CDR3nt: TGCGCCAGCAGCTCCACTGAGGGAAACATTCAGTACTTC
d_gene: -; j_gene: TRBJ1-1; abundance: -; v_gene: TRBV11-1; CDR3aa: CASSNTGLGAFF; CDR3nt: TGTGCCAGCAGCAACACAGGGCTGGGAGCTTTCTTT
d_gene: -; j_gene: TRBJ1-2; abundance: -; v_gene: TRBV21-1; CDR3aa: CASSQTGKLNGYTF; CDR3nt: TGTGCCAGCTCCCAAACGGGGAAACTTAATGGCTACACCTTC
d_gene: -; j_gene: TRBJ1-1; abundance: few; v_gene: TRBV9; CDR3aa: CASSPQDGKTEAFF; CDR3nt: TGTGCCAGCAGCCCCCAGGATGGCAAGACTGAAGCTTTCTTT
d_gene: -; j_gene: TRBJ2-5; abundance: -; v_gene: TRBV7-2; CDR3aa: CASSPTGGGVETQYF; CDR3nt: TGTGCCAGCAGCCCGACAGGAGGAGGTGTGGAGACCCAGTACTTC
d_gene: TRBD1; j_gene: TRBJ1-2; abundance: -; v_gene: TRBV6-6; CDR3aa: CASSSSRDRVHGYTF; CDR3nt: TGTGCCAGCAGCTCCTCCCGGGACAGGGTACATGGCTACACCTTC
d_gene: TRBD2; j_gene: TRBJ2-1; abundance: -; v_gene: TRBV9; CDR3aa: CASSAGGPYNEQFF; CDR3nt: TGTGCCAGCAGCGCGGGGGGGCCTTACAATGAGCAGTTCTTC
d_gene: TRBD2; j_gene: TRBJ2-2; abundance: -; v_gene: TRBV9; CDR3aa: CASNNELAGNTGELFF; CDR3nt: TGTGCCAGCAACAATGAACTAGCGGGGAACACCGGGGAGCTGTTTTTT
d_gene: TRBD2; j_gene: TRBJ2-1; abundance: -; v_gene: TRBV2; CDR3aa: CASSEGGGVYNEQFF; CDR3nt: TGTGCCAGCAGTGAAGGCGGGGGGGTCTACAATGAGCAGTTCTTC
d_gene: -; j_gene: TRBJ1-2; abundance: -; v_gene: TRBV2; CDR3aa: CARKGGGTKGYTF; CDR3nt: TGTGCCAGGAAAGGGGGGGGCACTAAGGGCTACACCTTC
d_gene: TRBD1; j_gene: TRBJ1-6; abundance: few; v_gene: TRBV6-8; CDR3aa: CASSQTGTGTTWGTSPLHF; CDR3nt: TGTGCCAGCAGCCAAACCGGGACAGGGACGACCTGGGGAACTTCACCCCTCCACTTT
d_gene: -; j_gene: TRBJ1-5; abundance: -; v_gene: TRBV5-1; CDR3aa: CASSLESGVQPQHF; CDR3nt: TGCGCCAGCAGCTTGGAGTCAGGGGTCCAGCCCCAGCATTTT
d_gene: -; j_gene: TRBJ2-5; abundance: -; v_gene: TRBV7-2; CDR3aa: CASSYGYQETQYF; CDR3nt: TGTGCCAGCAGCTACGGGTACCAAGAGACCCAGTACTTC
d_gene: TRBD1; j_gene: TRBJ1-1; abundance: -; v_gene: TRBV4-1; CDR3aa: CASSQAGTGNTEAFF; CDR3nt: TGCGCCAGCAGCCAAGCTGGGACAGGGAACACTGAAGCTTTCTTT
d_gene: -; j_gene: TRBJ1-5; abundance: -; v_gene: TRBV6-5; CDR3aa: CASSPSSGSNQPQHF; CDR3nt: TGTGCCAGCAGCCCCTCATCGGGAAGCAATCAGCCCCAGCATTTT
d_gene: TRBD1; j_gene: TRBJ1-2; abundance: few; v_gene: TRBV6-1; CDR3aa: CASSEGIQGYGYTF; CDR3nt: TGTGCCAGCAGTGAAGGGATACAGGGGTATGGCTACACCTTC
d_gene: -; j_gene: TRBJ1-5; abundance: -; v_gene: TRBV5-1; CDR3aa: CASSVRDTPRNQPQHF; CDR3nt: TGCGCCAGCAGCGTCCGGGACACCCCACGCAATCAGCCCCAGCATTTT
d_gene: -; j_gene: TRBJ1-2; abundance: -; v_gene: TRBV21-1; CDR3aa: CASSKGAYNYGYTF; CDR3nt: TGTGCCAGCAGCAAAGGCGCATATAACTATGGCTACACCTTC
d_gene: TRBD1; j_gene: TRBJ1-3; abundance: -; v_gene: TRBV11-2; CDR3aa: CASSQLQGALISGNTIYF; CDR3nt: TGTGCCAGCAGCCAGTTACAGGGGGCTCTTATTTCTGGAAACACCATATATTTT
d_gene: TRBD1; j_gene: TRBJ1-6; abundance: -; v_gene: TRBV5-6; CDR3aa: CASSFGQGNSPLHF; CDR3nt: TGTGCCAGCAGCTTTGGACAGGGTAATTCACCCCTCCACTTT
d_gene: -; j_gene: TRBJ1-1; abundance: -; v_gene: TRBV5-5; CDR3aa: CASSFVRDTEAFF; CDR3nt: TGTGCCAGCAGCTTTGTCAGGGATACTGAAGCTTTCTTT
d_gene: -; j_gene: TRBJ1-2; abundance: once; v_gene: TRBV27; CDR3aa: CASSPAGAYGYTF; CDR3nt: TGTGCCAGCAGTCCCGCCGGAGCCTATGGCTACACCTTC
d_gene: -; j_gene: TRBJ2-5; abundance: -; v_gene: TRBV2; CDR3aa: CASSEFHAGAGETQYF; CDR3nt: TGTGCCAGCAGTGAATTTCATGCGGGGGCGGGGGAGACCCAGTACTTC
d_gene: -; j_gene: TRBJ1-2; abundance: -; v_gene: TRBV19; CDR3aa: CASSRQGSYGYTF; CDR3nt: TGTGCCAGTAGTCGTCAAGGGAGCTATGGCTACACCTTC
d_gene: TRBD1; j_gene: TRBJ1-1; abundance: few; v_gene: TRBV2; CDR3aa: CASSHFRDSPDEAFF; CDR3nt: TGTGCCAGCAGCCATTTCCGGGACAGCCCCGATGAAGCTTTCTTT
d_gene: -; j_gene: TRBJ1-5; abundance: -; v_gene: TRBV12-3/TRBV12-4; CDR3aa: CASSTEQGQPQHF; CDR3nt: TGTGCCAGCAGTACCGAACAGGGTCAGCCCCAGCATTTT
d_gene: TRBD1; j_gene: TRBJ2-1; abundance: -; v_gene: TRBV6-5; CDR3aa: CASSYRTGHNEQFF; CDR3nt: TGTGCCAGCAGTTACAGGACAGGGCACAATGAGCAGTTCTTC
d_gene: TRBD2; j_gene: TRBJ2-3; abundance: -; v_gene: TRBV6-4; CDR3aa: CASSTASGATDTQYF; CDR3nt: TGTGCCAGCAGCACCGCTAGCGGGGCCACAGATACGCAGTATTTT
d_gene: -; j_gene: TRBJ1-2; abundance: -; v_gene: TRBV6-5; CDR3aa: CASSPTAWSAGYTF; CDR3nt: TGTGCCAGCAGTCCCACCGCGTGGTCCGCTGGCTACACCTTC
d_gene: -; j_gene: TRBJ2-3; abundance: -; v_gene: TRBV5-1; CDR3aa: CASSSWPGGPDTQYF; CDR3nt: TGCGCCAGCAGCTCTTGGCCTGGGGGCCCAGATACGCAGTATTTT